A selection of T cell receptor beta chains follows, all from one sample in a study of cytomegalovirus exposure and HLA in healthy donors. Measured with immunoSEQ multiplex PCR; TCRdb has only the in-frame clones, and not every one. Of more than 50,000 clones in the sample, around 94% were seen once. Material: PBMCs. These TCRs come from a man between 18 and 29 years old in good health and CMV-seronegative. Both conserved end residues are part of each CDR3. The D gene is left open where the match is weak. The size of a clone is reported for some rows only, either as once, few or many, or as a class for expanded clones.

j_call v_call clone_size d_call cdr3_aa cdr3_nt
TRBJ1-1 TRBV30 - TRBD1 CAWSAQGDTEAFF TGTGCCTGGAGTGCTCAGGGGGACACTGAAGCTTTCTTT
TRBJ2-7 TRBV27 - TRBD2 CASSYSGTGYEQYF TGTGCCAGCAGTTATAGCGGGACTGGCTACGAGCAGTACTTC
TRBJ2-5 TRBV5-1 - TRBD1 CASSPDRGETQYF TGCGCCAGCAGCCCGGACAGGGGAGAGACCCAGTACTTC
TRBJ1-2 TRBV5-4 - - CASSFGGAQMKYTF TGTGCCAGCAGCTTTGGGGGGGCGCAAATGAAATACACCTTC
TRBJ2-1 TRBV11-2 - - CASSLGHPRSEQFF TGTGCCAGCAGCTTAGGACATCCCCGTTCTGAGCAGTTCTTC
TRBJ1-1 TRBV30 - - CAWSVQPGSEAFF TGTGCCTGGAGTGTTCAGCCCGGGAGTGAAGCTTTCTTT
TRBJ1-4 TRBV19 - - CATTNTAGLNEKLFF TGTGCCACCACCAACACCGCGGGATTGAATGAAAAACTGTTTTTT
TRBJ2-2 TRBV6-4 - - CASSMEGNTGELFF TGTGCCAGCAGTATGGAGGGGAACACCGGGGAGCTGTTTTTT
TRBJ2-7 TRBV14 - - CASSRQAPGYEQYF TGTGCCAGCAGCCGACAGGCCCCAGGTTACGAGCAGTACTTC
TRBJ2-7 TRBV7-2 - - CASSPVTGKGHEQYF TGTGCCAGCAGCCCCGTTACAGGGAAGGGCCACGAGCAGTACTTC
TRBJ2-7 TRBV4-3 - TRBD2 CASSQEGGIVAYEQYF TGCGCCAGCAGCCAAGAGGGAGGGATAGTAGCCTACGAGCAGTACTTC
TRBJ2-1 TRBV5-1 once TRBD1 CASSLQGTANSYNEQFF TGCGCCAGCAGCCTACAAGGGACAGCAAATTCCTACAATGAGCAGTTCTTC
TRBJ2-3 TRBV5-4 - - CASSSLASPSTDTQYF TGTGCCAGCAGCTCCCTGGCTAGTCCAAGCACAGATACGCAGTATTTT
TRBJ1-1 TRBV27 - - CASSLSSMGRGTEAFF TGTGCCAGCAGTTTATCGAGTATGGGGCGCGGCACTGAAGCTTTCTTT
TRBJ1-1 TRBV27 - TRBD1 CASSLGSGGTEAFF TGTGCCAGCAGTTTAGGGTCAGGGGGCACTGAAGCTTTCTTT
TRBJ2-7 TRBV11-2 - TRBD2 CASSLDPRGRGDYEQYF TGTGCCAGCAGCTTAGATCCCCGGGGGCGGGGGGACTACGAGCAGTACTTC
TRBJ2-1 TRBV5-4 - TRBD2 CASRGGLDNEQFF TGTGCCAGCAGGGGGGGACTAGACAATGAGCAGTTCTTC
TRBJ2-5 TRBV7-8 - TRBD2 CASSSSSGRASGETQYF TGTGCCAGCAGCTCGAGTAGCGGGAGGGCCTCGGGGGAGACCCAGTACTTC
TRBJ1-1 TRBV9 - TRBD1 CASSVAPTGSAEAFF TGTGCCAGCAGCGTAGCTCCGACAGGGTCCGCTGAAGCTTTCTTT
TRBJ2-7 TRBV6-5 once TRBD2 CASSSGLAGVQEQYF TGTGCCAGCAGTTCCGGACTAGCGGGAGTTCAAGAGCAGTACTTC
TRBJ2-2 TRBV2 - TRBD2 CASSPRTSSPGELFF TGTGCCAGCAGTCCTCGGACTAGTTCCCCCGGGGAGCTGTTTTTT
TRBJ1-5 TRBV10-3 - - CAISARAGQPQHF TGTGCCATCAGTGCCCGGGCGGGTCAGCCCCAGCATTTT
TRBJ1-5 TRBV7-2 - TRBD1 CASSPGQDSNQPQHF TGTGCCAGCAGCCCAGGACAGGATAGCAATCAGCCCCAGCATTTT
TRBJ1-3 TRBV5-5 - TRBD1 CASSPGQGAGNTIYF TGTGCCAGCAGCCCGGGACAGGGAGCTGGAAACACCATATATTTT
TRBJ2-3 TRBV28 - - CASSFTVQGSTDTQYF TGTGCCAGCAGTTTTACGGTTCAGGGAAGCACAGATACGCAGTATTTT
TRBJ2-4 TRBV7-2 - - CASSLASPGNIQYF TGTGCCAGCAGCTTAGCCTCGCCCGGAAACATTCAGTACTTC
TRBJ1-2 TRBV6-5 - - CASSPGQGGGYGYTF TGTGCCAGCAGTCCAGGGCAGGGAGGTGGCTATGGCTACACCTTC
TRBJ2-6 TRBV19 - - CASSIGSGANVLTF TGTGCCAGTAGTATCGGCTCTGGGGCCAACGTCCTGACTTTC
TRBJ1-1 TRBV29-1 - TRBD1 CSVRYRGRMNTEAFF TGCAGCGTTCGGTACAGGGGCCGCATGAACACTGAAGCTTTCTTT
TRBJ2-2 TRBV5-4 - TRBD2 CASGGTSGTPANTGELFF TGTGCCAGCGGGGGGACTAGCGGAACTCCCGCGAACACCGGGGAGCTGTTTTTT
TRBJ2-3 TRBV13 once TRBD2 CASSSSRTSGTDTQYF TGTGCCAGCAGCTCCTCCCGGACTAGCGGCACAGATACGCAGTATTTT
TRBJ2-3 TRBV7-2 - TRBD2 CASSLAGGRADDTQYF TGTGCCAGCAGCTTAGCGGGCGGGAGGGCCGATGATACGCAGTATTTT
TRBJ2-2 TRBV5-4 - TRBD2 CASSPGLHTGELFF TGTGCCAGCAGCCCGGGACTACACACCGGGGAGCTGTTTTTT
TRBJ2-2 TRBV28 - - CASSKAPNTGELFF TGTGCCAGCAGTAAAGCGCCGAACACCGGGGAGCTGTTTTTT
TRBJ1-1 TRBV2 - - CASSDILGGTEAFF TGTGCCAGCAGTGATATATTAGGGGGCACTGAAGCTTTCTTT
TRBJ1-1 TRBV25-1 - - CASRLKGGKAFF TGTGCCAGTCGATTAAAAGGAGGTAAAGCTTTCTTT
TRBJ1-5 TRBV2 once - CASRVTGGNQPQHF TGTGCCAGCAGGGTTACCGGGGGGAATCAGCCCCAGCATTTT
TRBJ2-1 TRBV9 few - CASSVAGESYNEQFF TGTGCCAGCAGCGTAGCGGGAGAGTCCTACAATGAGCAGTTCTTC
TRBJ2-3 TRBV10-3 - TRBD2 CAIMTGTSGFTDTQYF TGTGCCATCATGACCGGGACTAGCGGATTCACAGATACGCAGTATTTT
TRBJ2-5 TRBV7-2 once TRBD1 CASSDDRGPRETQYF TGTGCCAGCAGCGACGACAGGGGGCCTCGAGAGACCCAGTACTTC
TRBJ2-7 TRBV10-1 - - CASSSAQQGVYEQYF TGCGCCAGCAGCAGTGCTCAACAGGGTGTATACGAGCAGTACTTC
TRBJ2-2 TRBV19 - TRBD2 CASSPPGLAGGLGGRELFF TGTGCCAGTAGTCCTCCGGGACTAGCGGGAGGGCTGGGGGGCAGGGAGCTGTTTTTT
TRBJ2-1 TRBV7-6 - TRBD2 CASSTPMTSGTNNEQFF TGTGCCAGCAGCACGCCCATGACTAGCGGGACGAACAATGAGCAGTTCTTC
TRBJ1-1 TRBV19 - TRBD1 CASTDRGNTEAFF TGTGCCAGTACGGACAGGGGGAACACTGAAGCTTTCTTT
TRBJ1-1 TRBV27 - TRBD1 CASSFQGGTGNTEAFF TGTGCCAGCAGTTTCCAAGGGGGGACAGGAAACACTGAAGCTTTCTTT
TRBJ2-3 TRBV25-1 once - CASSEQGLDTQYF TGTGCCAGCAGTGAACAGGGACTAGATACGCAGTATTTT
TRBJ1-5 TRBV7-6 - - CASSLSNQPQHF TGTGCCAGCAGCCTTAGCAATCAGCCCCAGCATTTT
TRBJ2-7 TRBV6-5 - - CASSYTADSYEQYF TGTGCCAGCAGTTACACAGCGGACTCCTACGAGCAGTACTTC
TRBJ1-1 TRBV18 few - CASSPEGGGTEAFF TGTGCCAGCTCACCAGAGGGAGGTGGGACTGAAGCTTTCTTT
TRBJ2-7 TRBV28 - TRBD1 CASLRQGASYEQYF TGTGCCAGTCTCCGACAGGGAGCCTCCTACGAGCAGTACTTC
TRBJ2-7 TRBV7-2 - TRBD1 CASSVTGTYEQYF TGTGCCAGCAGCGTGACAGGGACCTACGAGCAGTACTTC
TRBJ2-7 TRBV7-2 - - CASSPRSGGPYEQYF TGTGCCAGCAGCCCCCGATCCGGGGGACCCTACGAGCAGTACTTC
TRBJ2-3 TRBV5-1 - - CASNQGSTDTQYF TGCGCCAGCAACCAGGGATCGACAGATACGCAGTATTTT